This T cell receptor (beta chain) originates from a study of blood T cell repertoires in COVID-19. Germline V gene sequence: CDR1 SGHRS, CDR2 YFSETQ. The length of the CDR3 is 15 residues. Trimming removed 0 bases from V and 6 bases from J, with 14 bases in between. Some clones are missing from TCRdb's copy, which holds only in-frame ones; the method was immunoSEQ multiplex PCR. The table shows about 38,000 clones, with 70% to 90% occurring only once. Sequenced: peripheral blood. This chain links TRBV5-1 with TRBJ2-3; D gene ambiguous. This receptor was obtained from a man between 60 and 70 years old with COVID-19, enrolled during active disease. The DNA of the CDR3 is TGCGCCAGCAGCTTGGGGCAGGCTGAATGGGATACGCAGTATTTT. This translates into CASSLGQAEWDTQYF.